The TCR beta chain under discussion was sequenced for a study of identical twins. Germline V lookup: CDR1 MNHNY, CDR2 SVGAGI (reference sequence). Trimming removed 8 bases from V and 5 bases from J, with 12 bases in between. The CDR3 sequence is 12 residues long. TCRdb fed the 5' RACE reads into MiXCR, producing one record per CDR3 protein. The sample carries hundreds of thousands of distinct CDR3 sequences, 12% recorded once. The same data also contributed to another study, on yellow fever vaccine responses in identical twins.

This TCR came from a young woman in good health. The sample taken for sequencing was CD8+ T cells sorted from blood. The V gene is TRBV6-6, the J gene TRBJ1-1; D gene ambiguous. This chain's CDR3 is CASGVLVTEAFF. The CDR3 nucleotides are TGTGCCAGCGGGGTGTTAGTTACTGAAGCTTTCTTT.